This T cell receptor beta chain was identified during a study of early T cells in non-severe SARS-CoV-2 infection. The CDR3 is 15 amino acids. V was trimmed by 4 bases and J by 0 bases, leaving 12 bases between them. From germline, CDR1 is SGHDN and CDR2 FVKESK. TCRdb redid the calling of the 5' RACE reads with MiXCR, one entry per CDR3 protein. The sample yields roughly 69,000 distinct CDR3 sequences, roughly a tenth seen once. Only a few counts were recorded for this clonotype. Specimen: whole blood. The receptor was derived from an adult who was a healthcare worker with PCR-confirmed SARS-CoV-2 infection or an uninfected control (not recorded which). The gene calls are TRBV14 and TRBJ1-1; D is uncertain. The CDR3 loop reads CASSRGSGMNTEAFF. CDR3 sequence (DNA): TGTGCCAGCAGCCGAGGGTCGGGTATGAACACTGAAGCTTTCTTT.